This T cell receptor beta chain was identified during a study of T-cell memory formation after mild COVID-19. The wider study: Largely donor-specific sequence clusters came from a couple of donors. Findings of the study overall: There were some responding clones in pre-infection memory, which suggested that cross-reactive memory had joined. For contracting clones, CD4+ ones sat mainly in CM and EM, CD8+ in EMRA.

5'RACE primed from the constant segment yielded TCR alpha and TCR beta cDNA libraries bearing sample barcodes and UMIs. TCRdb analysed the 5' RACE reads with MiXCR anew, one entry per CDR3 protein. The repertoire includes 150,000 to 200,000 distinct CDR3 sequences, around 16% of them detected once, and 2% to 2.5% sits in the top ten. CDR3 length: 15 amino acids. V lost 5 bases to trimming and J lost 8 bases; unmatched junction nucleotides: 14. The germline V gene has CDR1 SGHDT and CDR2 YYEEEE. This clonotype turned up a few times. Its antigen remains unknown. The chain recombines TRBV5-6 with TRBJ1-2; 8 bases are shared with TRBD1. The specimen was PBMCs or a T cell subset sorted from them (not recorded which). The TCR sequence derives from an adult woman who had mild COVID-19 (a few samples of this study predate the infection). Cell type and time point are not known. The CDR3: CASSWRQGLSQGYTF. For the CDR3, the DNA is TGTGCCAGCAGTTGGAGACAGGGGTTATCGCAGGGCTACACCTTC.